A selection of T cell receptor beta chains follows, all from one sample in a study of blood T cell repertoires in COVID-19. Method: immunoSEQ multiplex PCR; TCRdb's copy keeps in-frame clones and lacks some. The sample comprises roughly 60,000 clones, roughly 77% of which are singletons, and about 16% rests with the top ten. Sequencing used peripheral blood. These receptors came from a man older than 75 with acute or convalescent COVID-19. Each CDR3 is given with its conserved first and last residue. The D gene is left open where the match is weak. The size entry is marked missing in some rows and otherwise reads once, few, many or a size class.

cdr3_aa cdr3_nt clone_size v_call cdr3_length d_call j_call
CASSQDIRGSLGQPQHF TGTGCCAGCAGCCAAGATATAAGGGGCAGCTTAGGTCAGCCCCAGCATTTT NA TRBV14 17 NA TRBJ1-5
CASSFSQGQETQYF TGTGCCAGCAGCTTCTCTCAGGGACAAGAGACCCAGTACTTC once TRBV11-1 14 NA TRBJ2-5
CASSPEGVGNTEAFF TGTGCCAGCTCACCAGAAGGGGTGGGGAACACTGAAGCTTTCTTT NA TRBV18 15 NA TRBJ1-1
CASSTPGQFGYTF TGTGCCAGTAGTACCCCGGGACAGTTCGGCTACACCTTC NA TRBV19 13 TRBD1 TRBJ1-2
CASSYRLAAYNEQFF TGTGCCAGCAGTTACAGACTAGCGGCCTACAATGAGCAGTTCTTC NA TRBV6-5 15 TRBD2 TRBJ2-1
CASSPMGPGYNEQFF TGTGCCAGCTCACCAATGGGGCCAGGGTACAATGAGCAGTTCTTC NA TRBV18 15 NA TRBJ2-1
CAWSPGSRNEQFF TGTGCCTGGAGCCCCGGGTCGAGGAATGAGCAGTTCTTC NA TRBV30 13 NA TRBJ2-1
CASSWDRGTGELFF TGTGCCAGCAGTTGGGACAGGGGGACCGGGGAGCTGTTTTTT NA TRBV6-5 14 TRBD1 TRBJ2-2
CASSYSIQFTGELFF TGTGCCAGCAGTTACTCGATCCAGTTCACCGGGGAGCTGTTTTTT NA TRBV6-5 15 NA TRBJ2-2
CASSSSFGSQETQYF TGTGCCAGCAGTTCTTCTTTCGGGTCCCAAGAGACCCAGTACTTC NA TRBV2 15 NA TRBJ2-5
CASSLTDTRTDTQYF TGTGCCAGCAGCTTAACCGACACCCGCACAGATACGCAGTATTTT NA TRBV7-3 15 NA TRBJ2-3
CAWTVTGQGKSGANVLTF TGTGCCTGGACCGTAACGGGACAGGGAAAATCTGGGGCCAACGTCCTGACTTTC NA TRBV30 18 TRBD1 TRBJ2-6
CASSRPSGRTYEQYF TGTGCCAGCAGTCGGCCTAGCGGGAGAACCTACGAGCAGTACTTC once TRBV27 15 TRBD2 TRBJ2-7
CASSSGGGQGAYNEQFF TGTGCCAGCAGCTCAGGCGGGGGACAGGGGGCCTACAATGAGCAGTTCTTC NA TRBV7-8 17 TRBD1 TRBJ2-1
CASSQIPGLAGGPGELFF TGTGCCAGCAGCCAGATTCCGGGACTAGCGGGGGGGCCTGGGGAGCTGTTTTTT NA TRBV3-1/TRBV3-2 18 TRBD2 TRBJ2-2
CASSLNLSNQPQHF TGCGCCAGCAGCTTGAATCTTAGCAATCAGCCCCAGCATTTT few TRBV5-1 14 NA TRBJ1-5
CASSYGTPGMIQYF TGTGCCAGCAGTTACGGGACACCCGGAATGATTCAGTACTTC NA TRBV6-2/TRBV6-3 14 NA TRBJ2-4
CASSLLAGGPHEQFF TGTGCCAGCAGCCTACTAGCGGGGGGGCCCCATGAGCAGTTCTTC NA TRBV7-9 15 TRBD2 TRBJ2-1
CASSLGTGGYSNETQYF TGTGCCAGCAGCTTGGGGACAGGGGGATATTCCAATGAGACCCAGTACTTC NA TRBV5-5 17 TRBD1 TRBJ2-5
CASSLGGARETQYF TGTGCCAGCAGCTTAGGTGGGGCGCGGGAGACCCAGTACTTC NA TRBV7-9 14 NA TRBJ2-5
CAISELRGAGSPLHF TGTGCCATCAGTGAGCTTCGGGGGGCAGGTTCACCCCTCCACTTT NA TRBV10-3 15 NA TRBJ1-6
CASDPGQANTGELFF TGCGCCAGCGATCCGGGACAGGCCAACACCGGGGAGCTGTTTTTT NA TRBV5-1 15 TRBD1 TRBJ2-2
CASSMGSRGSYNEQFF TGTGCCAGTAGTATGGGGTCCAGGGGCTCCTACAATGAGCAGTTCTTC NA TRBV19 16 NA TRBJ2-1
CASSRQGPYEQYF TGTGCCAGCAGCCGACAGGGTCCCTACGAGCAGTACTTC NA TRBV3-1/TRBV3-2 13 TRBD1 TRBJ2-7
CGTGRSYNSPLHF TGTGGGACAGGGAGGTCCTATAATTCACCCCTCCACTTT NA TRBV6-5 13 TRBD1 TRBJ1-6
CASSQGQGNQPQHF TGCGCCAGCAGCCAAGGACAGGGAAATCAGCCCCAGCATTTT NA TRBV4-1 14 TRBD1 TRBJ1-5
CASSLTGEQETQYF TGCGCCAGCAGCTTGACAGGGGAACAAGAGACCCAGTACTTC NA TRBV5-1 14 TRBD1 TRBJ2-5
CASSQFQNSPLHF TGTGCCAGCAGCCAATTTCAGAATTCACCCCTCCACTTT once TRBV14 13 NA TRBJ1-6
CASSFTRASMNTEAFF TGTGCCAGCAGTTTCACCAGGGCGAGTATGAACACTGAAGCTTTCTTT once TRBV27 16 NA TRBJ1-1
CASSEPYGGDTQYF TGTGCCAGCAGTGAACCCTACGGCGGGGATACGCAGTATTTT NA TRBV6-1 14 NA TRBJ2-3
CASSSGQGIQPQHF TGTGCCAGCAGCTCGGGACAGGGGATTCAGCCCCAGCATTTT NA TRBV7-2 14 TRBD1 TRBJ1-5
CASSPRGQSKNIQYF TGTGCCAGCTCACCGCGTGGACAGTCCAAAAACATTCAGTACTTC NA TRBV18 15 NA TRBJ2-4
CASNTGDGTGELFF TGTGCCAGCAACACAGGGGACGGCACCGGGGAGCTGTTTTTT NA TRBV2 14 TRBD1 TRBJ2-2
CAISESPGLSNQPQHF TGTGCCATCAGTGAGTCACCGGGACTCAGCAATCAGCCCCAGCATTTT NA TRBV10-3 16 NA TRBJ1-5
CASRSGTSGGAWADTQYF TGTGCCAGCAGATCCGGGACTAGCGGGGGGGCCTGGGCAGATACGCAGTATTTT NA TRBV5-4 18 TRBD2 TRBJ2-3
CASSQDANQNTEAFF TGTGCCAGCAGCCAAGATGCTAACCAGAACACTGAAGCTTTCTTT NA TRBV4-2 15 NA TRBJ1-1